Each of the 20 T cell receptor beta chains below was sequenced from the same sample in a study of T cells in Graves' hyperthyroidism and ophthalmopathy (dated by TCRdb to between 2018 and 2021). Library generation was performed with multiplex PCR. Sequencing was carried out with an Illumina HiSeq 2000. TCR beta CDR3 regions were amplified from RNA transcripts. A first-round RT-PCR of the TCR CDR3 used the HTBI primer set with the Qiagen OneStep RT-PCR kit. TCRdb applied fastp at Q25 and MiXCR to the public reads, then kept only in-frame beta chains. Each CDR3 protein appears once, grouped with its most common genes and DNA. The sample table holds roughly 130,000 distinct CDR3 sequences, of which more than 20% were seen once. The top ten clones comprise around 69% of the sample. Input material: blood. The source is a woman in her 50s with Graves' hyperthyroidism that later progressed to Graves' ophthalmopathy.

This clonotype came up many times. The chain uses TRBV2 and TRBJ2-1, with 8 bases that match TRBD1. With 2 bases clipped from V and 6 bases from J, the junction kept 6 bases outside the gene matches. This CDR3 is 15 amino acids long. CDR1 is SNHLY, CDR2 FYNNEI, per germline. The CDR3 region has the DNA TGTGCCAGCAGTGAATGGACAGGGCTCTTCAATGAGCAGTTCTTC. It encodes CASSEWTGLFNEQFF.

The sample holds many counts of this clonotype. The chain combines TRBV20-1 with TRBJ1-2, with D possibly TRBD1 on 6 matching bases. The CDR3 is 13 residues long. The V end lost 6 bases, the J end lost 0 bases, and 11 bases lay between the germline ends. Germline V lookup: CDR1 DFQATT, CDR2 SNEGSKA (reference sequence). This CDR3 reads CSARRGANYGYTF. In DNA form, the CDR3 reads TGCAGTGCCAGAAGGGGGGCTAACTATGGCTACACCTTC.

This clonotype was seen just once. V and J are TRBV3-1 and TRBJ2-1; 7 bases line up with TRBD2. Germline V lookup: CDR1 LGHDT, CDR2 YNNKEL (reference sequence). The junction had 11 bases not matched to a gene; V was cut back by 4 bases and J by 8 bases. There are 15 residues in the CDR3. The CDR3 protein is CASSRVAGFRDEQFF. The CDR3 DNA sequence: TGTGCCAGCAGCCGGGTAGCGGGCTTTCGGGATGAGCAGTTCTTC.

The sample holds many counts of this clonotype. The chain links TRBV19 to TRBJ1-1; D is undetermined. Trimming pared 2 bases from V and 0 bases from J, leaving 7 bases between. The V gene's germline CDR1 is LNHDA and CDR2 SQIVND (reference sequence). The CDR3 consists of 14 residues. CDR3 loop: CASSIKAMNTEAFF. In DNA form, the CDR3 reads TGTGCCAGTAGTATAAAGGCTATGAACACTGAAGCTTTCTTT.

This chain links TRBV6-1 with TRBJ1-2; possible D gene TRBD1, 5 bases. CDR1 MNHNS and CDR2 SASEGT come from the germline V gene. The ends were cut back, 5 bases at V and 4 bases at J, with 11 bases in the middle. The CDR3 sequence is 13 residues long. In DNA form, the CDR3 reads TGTGCCAGCAGTTTACAGGTTACCTATGGCTACACCTTC. This gives the protein CASSLQVTYGYTF.

The gene calls are TRBV11-2 and TRBJ2-5, with 14 bases fitting TRBD2. This CDR3 comprises 16 residues. V lost 5 bases, J lost 4 bases, and 6 bases stayed unmatched. Germline assignment: CDR1 SGHAT and CDR2 FQNNGV. The CDR3 spells CASSKPGLAGVETQYF. The CDR3 coding sequence is TGTGCCAGCAGCAAACCGGGACTAGCGGGAGTAGAGACCCAGTACTTC.

The chain is built from TRBV19 and TRBJ2-2; D not certain. The V end was cut by 5 bases, the J end by 3 bases, with 4 bases between. CDR1 LNHDA and CDR2 SQIVND come from the germline V gene (reference sequence). The CDR3 spans 12 residues. CDR3 coding DNA: TGTGCCAGTAGTTGGGACACCGGGGAGCTGTTTTTT. Its protein is CASSWDTGELFF.

As for this clonotype: Given a much more abundant clone one base away, this may be a read error. The gene calls are TRBV2 and TRBJ2-7, with TRBD2 matching 7 bases. Per the germline V gene, CDR1 is SNHLY and CDR2 is FYNNEI. The CDR3 runs to 13 residues. The CDR3 DNA follows: TGTGCCAGCATTGCGGGAGTGAAAAACGAGCAGCACTTC. Amino acid sequence: CASIAGVKNEQHF.

This clonotype has more than one count but fewer than ten. The genes are TRBV29-1 and TRBJ2-2; no definite D call. This CDR3 comprises 12 residues. In germline, CDR1 is SQVTM, CDR2 ANQGSEA. With 2 bases removed from V and 5 bases from J, the gap between germline ends came to 6 bases. CDR3 residues: CSVESHTGELFF. DNA for the CDR3: TGCAGCGTTGAAAGCCATACCGGGGAGCTGTTTTTT.

This clonotype was observed a few times. V usage is TRBV30 and J usage is TRBJ1-3; D may be TRBD1 (5 bases). From germline, CDR1 is GTSNPN and CDR2 SVGIG (reference sequence). Deletions cut 5 bases from V and 3 bases from J, with 14 bases between. The CDR3 covers 14 residues. In DNA, the CDR3 is TGTGCCTGGGGGGGGTCCTTACGTGGAAACACCATATATTTT. Residues: CAWGGSLRGNTIYF.

This clonotype was observed many times. The DNA of the CDR3 is TGCGCCAGCAGCTTGCTCCCCCTCGGGGGCACAGATACGCAGTATTTT. Its translation: CASSLLPLGGTDTQYF. V gene TRBV5-1 combines with J gene TRBJ2-3, with D possibly TRBD2 on 5 matching bases. The ends were cut back, 1 base at V and 1 base at J, with 13 bases in the middle. Germline CDR1 reads SGHRS; CDR2 reads YFSETQ. The CDR3 length is 16 residues.

The chain uses TRBV28 and TRBJ2-5; 10 positions match TRBD1. The V gene's germline CDR1 is MDHEN and CDR2 SYDVKM. This CDR3 comprises 17 residues. V dropped 5 bases and J dropped 4; count of bases not matched to a gene: 13. CDR3 protein: CASSQLGTGAKGETQYF. The CDR3, as DNA: TGTGCCAGCAGTCAACTCGGGACAGGGGCTAAGGGAGAGACCCAGTACTTC.

This clonotype was recorded at least ten times. The V gene is TRBV24-1, the J gene TRBJ2-1; D not resolved. The germline gives CDR1 KGHDR, CDR2 SFDVKD. Trimming took 1 base from V and 10 from J, leaving 4 bases between them. This CDR3 spans 11 amino acids. This CDR3 is CATSDFGEQFF. In nucleotides, the CDR3 is TGTGCCACCAGTGATTTCGGCGAGCAGTTCTTC.

The chain carries TRBV20-1 and TRBJ1-1; possibly TRBD1 for D (5 bases). Germline lookup yields CDR1 DFQATT and CDR2 SNEGSKA (reference sequence). This CDR3 comprises 11 residues. Trimming cost V 5 bases and J 7 bases, with 11 bases left between them. CDR3 nucleotides: TGCAGTGCTTCGGGGCCCTATGAAGCTTTCTTT. Protein sequence: CSASGPYEAFF.

This clonotype was seen only a few times. The chain joins TRBV20-1 to TRBJ1-6, with TRBD1 identical over 9 bases. The V segment lost 0 bases and the J segment 13 bases; nucleotides outside the gene matches: 13. This CDR3 region has 16 residues. Germline CDR1 and CDR2: DFQATT and SNEGSKA (reference sequence). CDR3 loop: CSARDPTTGGNFPLHF. The DNA of the CDR3 is TGCAGTGCTAGAGATCCGACGACAGGGGGTAATTTTCCCCTCCACTTT.

This clonotype was detected many times. J is TRBJ2-1 and V is TRBV20-1; TRBD1 might be the D (6 bases). Germline V gives CDR1 DFQATT, CDR2 SNEGSKA (reference sequence). V lost 0 bases and J 10 bases, leaving 19 bases between the germline ends. The CDR3 contains 15 residues. The CDR3 region is CSARDLGHTYGEQFF. In nucleotides, the CDR3 is TGCAGTGCTAGAGACCTGGGACATACTTACGGGGAGCAGTTCTTC.

Many counts were recorded for this clonotype. The chain uses TRBV12-3 or TRBV12-4 and TRBJ1-2; D is unresolved. Between the trimmed V and J ends, which lost 2 bases and 0 bases, there was a span of 7 bases. This CDR3 has 14 residues. This CDR3 is CASSLWGTNYGYTF. In DNA, the CDR3 is TGTGCCAGCAGTTTATGGGGTACTAACTATGGCTACACCTTC.

This clonotype was observed a handful of times. This chain links TRBV7-8 with TRBJ2-1; maybe TRBD2 (5 bases). V was clipped by 2 bases and J by 8 bases, with 22 bases between them. CDR1 and CDR2 from the germline V gene are SGHVS and FQNEAQ. The CDR3 spans 17 residues. The CDR3, as DNA: TGTGCCAGCAGCTTACGTTTTGGGCCGCTAGCATTCGATGAGCAGTTCTTC. Its translation: CASSLRFGPLAFDEQFF.

This clonotype was recorded many times. This chain uses TRBV18 with TRBJ2-4, with 12 bases that match TRBD1. The CDR3 extends over 16 amino acids. Trimming at V came to 3 bases and at J to 4 bases, leaving 4 bases not matched to a gene. Germline V gene lookup returns CDR1 KGHSH and CDR2 LQKENI. The CDR3 loop is CASSPWGQGAKNIQYF. DNA for the CDR3: TGTGCCAGCTCACCTTGGGGACAGGGGGCGAAAAACATTCAGTACTTC.

This clonotype was seen many times. V and J are TRBV12-5 and TRBJ2-5, with D tentatively TRBD1 (6 bases). Germline CDR1 is LGHNT and CDR2 is FRNRAP. V lost 9 bases to trimming and J lost 2 bases, with 19 bases between them. The CDR3 sequence is 15 residues long. The DNA for the CDR3 is TGTGCTAGCCAGGGGCAATACCCCACACAAGAGACCCAGTACTTC. Protein sequence: CASQGQYPTQETQYF.